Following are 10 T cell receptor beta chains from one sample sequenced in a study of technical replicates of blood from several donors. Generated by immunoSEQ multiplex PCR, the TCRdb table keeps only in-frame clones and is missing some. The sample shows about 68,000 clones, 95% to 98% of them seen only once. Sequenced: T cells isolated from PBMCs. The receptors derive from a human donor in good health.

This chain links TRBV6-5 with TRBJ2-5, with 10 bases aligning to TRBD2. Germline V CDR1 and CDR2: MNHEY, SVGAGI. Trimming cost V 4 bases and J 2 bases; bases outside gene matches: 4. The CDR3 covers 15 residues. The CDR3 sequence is CASSLLAGTQETQYF. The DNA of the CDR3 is TGTGCCAGCAGTTTACTAGCGGGAACTCAAGAGACCCAGTACTTC.

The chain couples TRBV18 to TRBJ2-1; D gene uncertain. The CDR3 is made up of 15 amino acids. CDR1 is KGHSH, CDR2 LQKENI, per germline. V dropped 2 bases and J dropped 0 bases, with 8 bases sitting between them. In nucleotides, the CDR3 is TGTGCCAGCTCACCAGCGAGCGCCTCCTACAATGAGCAGTTCTTC. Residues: CASSPASASYNEQFF.

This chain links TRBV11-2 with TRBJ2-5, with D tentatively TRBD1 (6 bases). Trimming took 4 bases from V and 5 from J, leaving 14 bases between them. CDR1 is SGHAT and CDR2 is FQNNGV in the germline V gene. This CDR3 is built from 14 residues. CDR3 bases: TGTGCCAGCAGCTCCCAGACAGGCTTGGAGACCCAGTACTTC. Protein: CASSSQTGLETQYF.

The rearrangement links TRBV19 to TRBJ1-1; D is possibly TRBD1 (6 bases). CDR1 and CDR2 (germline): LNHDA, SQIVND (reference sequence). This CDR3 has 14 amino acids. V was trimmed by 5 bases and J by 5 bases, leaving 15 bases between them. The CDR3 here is CASSRSARGTEAFF. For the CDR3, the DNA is TGTGCCAGTAGTCGTTCGGCAAGGGGGACTGAAGCTTTCTTT. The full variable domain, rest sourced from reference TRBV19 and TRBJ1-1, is DGGITQSPKYLFRKEGQNVTLSCEQNLNHDAMYWYRQDPGQGLRLIYYSQIVNDFQKGDIAEGYSVSREKKESFPLTVTSAQKNPTAFYLCASSRSARGTEAFFGQGTRLTVV.

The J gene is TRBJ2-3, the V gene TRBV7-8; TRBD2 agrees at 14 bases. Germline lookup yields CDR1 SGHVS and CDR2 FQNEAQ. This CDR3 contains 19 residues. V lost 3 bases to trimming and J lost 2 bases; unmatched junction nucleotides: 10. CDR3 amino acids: CASSFPGQGLAGDTDTQYF. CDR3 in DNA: TGTGCCAGCAGCTTCCCGGGACAGGGACTAGCGGGAGACACAGATACGCAGTATTTT.

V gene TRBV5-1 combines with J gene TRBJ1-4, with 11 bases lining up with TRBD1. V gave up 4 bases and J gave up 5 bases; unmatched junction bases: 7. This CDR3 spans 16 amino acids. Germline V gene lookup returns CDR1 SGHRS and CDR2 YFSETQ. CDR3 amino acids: CASSIGQGAPNEKLFF. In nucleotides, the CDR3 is TGCGCCAGCAGCATTGGACAGGGGGCACCAAATGAAAAACTGTTTTTT.

CDR3 amino acids: CASSRGTALAGSSYEQYF. The CDR3 DNA reads as TGTGCCAGCAGCCGCGGGACAGCTCTAGCGGGATCATCCTACGAGCAGTACTTC. The V and J genes are TRBV4-2 and TRBJ2-7; 9 bases agree with TRBD2. Germline trimming cut 4 bases from V and 1 base from J; bases unmatched to any gene: 14. CDR3 size: 18 residues. Germline loops: CDR1 LGHNA, CDR2 YNFKEQ.

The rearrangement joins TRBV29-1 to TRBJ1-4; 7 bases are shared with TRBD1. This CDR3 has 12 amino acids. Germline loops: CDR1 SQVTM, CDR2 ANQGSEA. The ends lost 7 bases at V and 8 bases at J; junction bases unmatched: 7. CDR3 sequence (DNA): TGCAGCGGCGGGGACAGAAAGGAAAAACTGTTTTTT. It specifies CSGGDRKEKLFF.

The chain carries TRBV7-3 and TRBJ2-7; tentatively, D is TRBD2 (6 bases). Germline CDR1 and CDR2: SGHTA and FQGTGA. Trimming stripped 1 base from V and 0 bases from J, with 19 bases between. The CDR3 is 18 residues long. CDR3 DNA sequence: TGTGCCAGCAGCTTAAGGGGCCTTAGTAGCGGCAGCTCCTACGAGCAGTACTTC. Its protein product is CASSLRGLSSGSSYEQYF.

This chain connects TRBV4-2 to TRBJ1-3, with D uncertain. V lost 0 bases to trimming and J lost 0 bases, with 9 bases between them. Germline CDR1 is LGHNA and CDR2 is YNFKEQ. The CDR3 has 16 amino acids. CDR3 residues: CASSQDPRDSGNTIYF. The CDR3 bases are TGTGCCAGCAGCCAAGATCCGAGGGACTCTGGAAACACCATATATTTT.